This T cell receptor (beta chain) was documented in a study of beta chain features in type 1 diabetes (dated by TCRdb to between 2018 and 2020). Regarding the research as a whole: Patients and healthy donors did not differ in mean age, gender distribution, total cell number or subset yield. A total of roughly 100 million sorted cells were examined across all samples, and the number of cells per subset was strongly correlated with RNA yield. The study compared TCRB repertoires of sorted circulating CD4+ T cell subsets between recently diagnosed type 1 diabetes patients and matched healthy donors. Whereas all 30 or so donors provided naive and central memory subsets, regulatory and stem cell-like memory subsets were isolated from just 8 patients and about 8 healthy donors.

All of the isolated RNA was reverse transcribed with the High Capacity cDNA Reverse Transcription Kit, so expressed TCRB transcripts were sequenced. For stem cell-like memory T cell samples, survey-depth immunoSEQ sequencing was used, averaging approximately 950,000 total reads per sample. Sorted cells were lysed in RLT buffer and RNA was extracted with DNase-treated RNeasy Micro or Mini kits, depending on cell number. Each cell subset was processed separately to prevent cross-contamination, with patient and healthy donor samples processed together. Using the immunoSEQ multiplex PCR, TCRB sequences were amplified from cDNA into 87-bp fragments spanning the CDR3 region. Sequencing of the amplicons was done on the Illumina HiSeq platform. The original pipeline was this. Synthetic template baselines were used to correct PCR bias computationally, reads within Hamming distance 2 were collapsed, and singletons that could not be merged were discarded. By aligning reads against IMGT, V, D and J genes, CDR3 length, and insertions or deletions at six rearrangement sites were assigned. Within each subset, clonotype counts were normalized to sorted cell number, and only after that were true diversity and Gini coefficients computed with the tcR R package. The overlap coefficient, calculated on TCRB nucleotide sequences, was used to measure repertoire sharing. TCRdb retrieved this table from immuneACCESS and kept in-frame rearrangements only. Not all clones are present; in checked studies, unresolved V genes account for under half, and no reason is known for the remainder. V and J calls and clone size follow that table, whereas D and trimming were derived from the DNA. This sample lists 15,000 to 20,000 clones; around 50% were detected once. The ten largest clones add up to around 0.45% of the sample.

This clone was picked up a small number of times. The antigen it binds to is not known. Base quality data are lacking; no much larger clone is found one base away. Overall study outcomes, separate from this receptor: Shorter templates might be favored by PCR, yet because patient and control samples were amplified and corrected together, any such skew would affect both groups equally. At VDJ recombination sites, type 1 diabetes patients had fewer insertions and more deleted nucleotides, which implies abnormalities in thymic rearrangement. Naive, central memory and regulatory TCRB repertoires appeared to be more similar among patients than among healthy donors. Type 1 diabetes patients showed a moderate but significant shortening of TCRB CDR3 length in all four CD4+ subsets. HLA sub-analyses involved small numbers of individuals, so any influence of HLA type on TCRB rearrangement remained unresolved. Because cDNA was sequenced instead of genomic DNA, activated cells with high expression could be over-represented, although the groups did not differ in activation or CD3 levels.

Trimming takes 5 bases off V and 6 bases off J; junction bases not matched to a gene: 9. CDR1 and CDR2, per the germline V gene, are SGHDN and FVKESK. There are 16 amino acids in the CDR3, from cysteine to phenylalanine inclusive. This entry keeps only the CDR3 DNA: 48 bases, framed from base 1. Each donor gave one peripheral blood draw, approximately 120 mL on average, collected into heparinised tubes. Naive, central memory, regulatory and stem cell-like memory CD4+ T cells were sorted on a BD FACSAria II using a panel including CD45RO, CCR7, CD25, CD127, CD95 and CD27. Every sorted population had a purity above 95%. PBMCs were isolated right away by Lymphoprep density gradient centrifugation and were stained directly, without culture. Samples were stained and sorted in pairs, with one healthy donor and one patient per experiment, so that batch effects were minimized.

The chain is made from TRBV14 and TRBJ2-3; TRBD2 agrees with 12 junctional bases. This clonotype was obtained from a man younger than 35 in good health. The sequenced sample consisted of stem cell memory CD4+ T cells from blood. The cell subset or site label here, explained by the study, means: stem cell-like memory CD4+ T cells. The CDR3 protein is CASSEGLAGRQDTQYF. The sequenced DNA: TGTGCCAGCAGCGAGGGACTAGCGGGCCGCCAGGATACGCAGTATTTT. With the rest looked up from the reference TRBV14 and TRBJ2-3 genes rather than sequenced, the full variable domain is EAGVTQFPSHSVIEKGQTVTLRCDPISGHDNLYWYRRVMGKEIKFLLHFVKESKQDESGMPNNRFLAERTGGTYSTLKVQPAELEDSGVYFCASSEGLAGRQDTQYFGPGTRLTVL.